These 22 T cell receptor beta chains came from one sample sequenced in a study of blood T cell repertoires in COVID-19. Sequencing used immunoSEQ multiplex PCR; TCRdb keeps in-frame clones, though not all of them. This sample has some 250,000 clones, with about four fifths found just once. Sequenced input: peripheral blood. These receptors came from a woman aged 55-75 years with active or convalescent COVID-19.

The V and J genes are TRBV6-5 and TRBJ1-2; 9 bases align to TRBD1. V gave up 0 bases and J gave up 2 bases; unmatched junction bases: 4. CDR1 is MNHEY, CDR2 SVGAGI, per germline. The CDR3 runs to 16 residues. In nucleotides, the CDR3 is TGTGCCAGCAGTTACTCGGGACAGGGAAAGAACTATGGCTACACCTTC. Amino acid sequence: CASSYSGQGKNYGYTF.

The chain combines TRBV29-1 with TRBJ1-2; TRBD1 matches 9 bases. Germline V gene sequence: CDR1 SQVTM, CDR2 ANQGSEA. The CDR3 runs to 14 residues. V lost 4 bases and J lost 2; bases outside the gene matches: 5. This CDR3 reads CSVVLGTGNYGYTF. CDR3 nucleotide sequence: TGCAGCGTTGTGTTAGGGACAGGGAACTATGGCTACACCTTC.

J is TRBJ1-4 and V is TRBV7-2; tentatively, D is TRBD1 (6 bases). Germline V gene data show CDR1 as SGHTA and CDR2 as FQGNSA. The CDR3 is made up of 16 amino acids. V dropped 3 bases and J dropped 0 bases, with 11 bases sitting between them. The CDR3 loop reads CASSFQGPATNEKLFF. CDR3 nucleotide sequence: TGTGCCAGCAGCTTCCAGGGGCCGGCAACTAATGAAAAACTGTTTTTT. The full variable domain, rest sourced from reference TRBV7-2 and TRBJ1-4, is GAGVSQSPSNKVTEKGKDVELRCDPISGHTALYWYRQSLGQGLEFLIYFQGNSAPDKSGLPSDRFSAERTGGSVSTLTIQRTQQEDSAVYLCASSFQGPATNEKLFFGSGTQLSVL.

The rearrangement joins TRBV6-5 to TRBJ1-1; D possibly corresponds to TRBD1 (5 bases). Trimming left V 2 bases short and J 0 bases short, with 10 bases between. CDR1 is MNHEY and CDR2 is SVGAGI in the germline V gene. CDR3 size: 15 residues. The CDR3 is CASSYNRKLNTEAFF. In DNA form, the CDR3 reads TGTGCCAGCAGTTACAACAGGAAATTGAACACTGAAGCTTTCTTT.

The chain employs TRBV5-1 and TRBJ1-1, with D possibly being TRBD1 (6 bases). With 1 base removed from V and 0 bases from J, the gap between germline ends came to 10 bases. The CDR3 has 15 residues. CDR1 is SGHRS and CDR2 is YFSETQ in the germline V gene. The CDR3 region is CASSLLGQLNTEAFF. CDR3 bases: TGCGCCAGCAGCTTGTTAGGACAGTTGAACACTGAAGCTTTCTTT.

The chain is built from TRBV7-2 and TRBJ1-2, with D perhaps TRBD1 (6 bases). This CDR3 region has 14 residues. Germline loops: CDR1 SGHTA, CDR2 FQGNSA. The V end was cut by 0 bases, the J end by 2 bases, with 7 bases between. The CDR3 sequence: CASSLATGNYGYTF. For the CDR3, the DNA is TGTGCCAGCAGCTTAGCCACAGGGAACTATGGCTACACCTTC.

The chain links TRBV10-1 to TRBJ1-1; D ambiguous. In germline, CDR1 is WNHNN, CDR2 SYGVQD (reference sequence). This CDR3 is 13 amino acids long. V lost 7 bases, J lost 3 bases, and 12 bases lay in between. CDR3 sequence reads: CASIERTYTEAFF. CDR3 bases: TGCGCCAGCATAGAGCGGACTTACACTGAAGCTTTCTTT.

CDR3 amino acids: CASSPGTDSNQPQHF. The CDR3 DNA follows: TGTGCCAGCTCACCAGGGACAGATAGCAATCAGCCCCAGCATTTT. The rearrangement links TRBV18 to TRBJ1-5, with 7 positions matching TRBD1. Germline assignment: CDR1 KGHSH and CDR2 LQKENI. This CDR3 has 15 amino acids. V dropped 2 bases and J dropped 0; count of bases not matched to a gene: 1.

The genes are TRBV19 and TRBJ1-2; D might be TRBD1 (5 bases). The CDR3 runs 14 residues. With 3 bases removed from V and 5 bases from J, the gap between germline ends came to 13 bases. Germline V lookup: CDR1 LNHDA, CDR2 SQIVND (reference sequence). CDR3 sequence reads: CASSMPRTLYGYTF. CDR3 in DNA: TGTGCCAGTAGTATGCCTCGGACACTGTATGGCTACACCTTC. The entire variable domain, with the rest obtained from reference TRBV19 and TRBJ1-2, is as follows: DGGITQSPKYLFRKEGQNVTLSCEQNLNHDAMYWYRQDPGQGLRLIYYSQIVNDFQKGDIAEGYSVSREKKESFPLTVTSAQKNPTAFYLCASSMPRTLYGYTFGSGTRLTVV.

The rearrangement uses TRBV15 and TRBJ1-4; 8 nucleotides align to TRBD1. The CDR3 covers 14 residues. Germline V gene data show CDR1 as LNHNV and CDR2 as YYDKDF (reference sequence). V trimming: 6 bases; J trimming: 5 bases; junction bases outside the gene matches: 5. The CDR3 DNA reads as TGTGCCACCAGTCGCCAGGGGGCAAATGAAAAACTGTTTTTT. Protein: CATSRQGANEKLFF.

V gene TRBV4-1 combines with J gene TRBJ2-7, with 11 bases matching TRBD2. Germline trimming cut 5 bases from V and 3 bases from J; bases unmatched to any gene: 6. Germline CDR1 and CDR2: MGHRA and YSYEKL. The CDR3 is made up of 15 amino acids. CDR3 region: CASSYGLAGHYEQYF. The CDR3 nucleotides are TGCGCCAGCAGCTATGGACTAGCGGGTCACTACGAGCAGTACTTC.

The chain combines TRBV10-1 with TRBJ2-2; 14 bases align to TRBD2. CDR1 is WNHNN, CDR2 SYGVQD, per germline (reference sequence). Trimming cost V 5 bases and J 2 bases; bases outside gene matches: 4. The CDR3 is made up of 17 amino acids. CDR3 bases: TGCGCCAGCAGTCCCGGGACTAGCGGGGGAAACACCGGGGAGCTGTTTTTT. It is translated as CASSPGTSGGNTGELFF.

This chain's CDR3 is CASSLAGQDIAEAFF. CDR3 coding DNA: TGTGCCAGCAGCTTAGCAGGACAGGACATCGCTGAAGCTTTCTTT. This rearrangement joins TRBV11-3 to TRBJ1-1, with TRBD1 matching over 7 bases. With V trimmed by 1 base and J by 6 bases, 8 bases remained unmatched. CDR1 is SGHNT, CDR2 YENEEA, per germline. The CDR3 runs 15 residues.

The V call is TRBV6-5, the J call TRBJ1-5, with a weak D call TRBD1 (5 bases). The CDR3 runs to 13 residues. The V and J ends lost 6 bases and 6 bases respectively, with 12 bases between them. Germline loops: CDR1 MNHEY, CDR2 SVGAGI. In nucleotides, the CDR3 is TGTGCCAGCAGGGCGGGGGACGGTCAGCCCCAGCATTTT. Its translation is CASRAGDGQPQHF.

This chain links TRBV5-1 with TRBJ2-1; 9 nucleotides line up with TRBD2. The CDR3 has 15 residues. J lost 8 bases, V lost 4 bases, and 10 bases had no gene match. Germline V CDR1 and CDR2: SGHRS, YFSETQ. CDR3 sequence reads: CASSPSAGGPDEQFF. The CDR3 region has the DNA TGCGCCAGCAGCCCTTCCGCGGGGGGGCCGGATGAGCAGTTCTTC.

The chain combines TRBV3-1 (or the pseudogene TRBV3-2) with TRBJ2-7; 9 bases are a match to TRBD2. The germline gives CDR1 LGHDT, CDR2 YNNKEL (reference sequence). This CDR3 spans 16 amino acids. The V segment lost 3 bases and the J segment 4 bases; nucleotides outside the gene matches: 10. CDR3 bases: TGTGCCAGCAGCCAGACCTGGACTAGCGTCGGGTACGAGCAGTACTTC. Translating it yields CASSQTWTSVGYEQYF.

The chain is built from TRBV7-3 and TRBJ2-5; 14 bases line up with TRBD2. The CDR3 has 15 amino acids. The V gene's germline CDR1 is SGHTA and CDR2 FQGTGA. Trimming cost V 4 bases and J 4 bases; bases outside gene matches: 2. The CDR3 region is CASSSGLAGGETQYF. The DNA of the CDR3 is TGTGCCAGCAGCTCCGGACTAGCGGGGGGAGAGACCCAGTACTTC. The full variable domain, its missing parts supplied by reference TRBV7-3 and TRBJ2-5, is GAGVSQTPSNKVTEKGKYVELRCDPISGHTALYWYRQSLGQGPEFLIYFQGTGAADDSGLPNDRFFAVRPEGSVSTLKIQRTERGDSAVYLCASSSGLAGGETQYFGPGTRLLVL.

This sequence joins TRBV5-1 and TRBJ1-3; D not resolved. This CDR3 spans 15 amino acids. V gave up 0 bases and J gave up 1 base, with 8 bases separating them. Germline CDR1 SGHRS, CDR2 YFSETQ. The CDR3 DNA follows: TGCGCCAGCAGCTTGGTTTCGGGGTCTGGAAACACCATATATTTT. This sequence encodes CASSLVSGSGNTIYF.

The chain carries TRBV5-4 and TRBJ2-7; 9 bases align to TRBD1. Germline CDR1 SGHNT, CDR2 YYREEE (reference sequence). The V gene end was trimmed by 7 bases and the J gene end by 6 bases; junction bases not matched to a gene: 8. The CDR3 extends over 13 amino acids. This CDR3 is CASGRQGEIEQYF. CDR3 DNA: TGTGCCAGCGGACGACAGGGGGAAATCGAGCAGTACTTC.

The chain links TRBV18 to TRBJ2-7; 9 bases agree with TRBD1. Germline V gives CDR1 KGHSH, CDR2 LQKENI. The CDR3 contains 15 residues. The ends lost 0 bases at V and 6 bases at J; junction bases unmatched: 6. The CDR3 DNA is TGTGCCAGCTCACCACCGGGACAGGGAGGGCTCGAGCAGTACTTC. It codes for CASSPPGQGGLEQYF.

The chain uses TRBV19 and TRBJ1-2, with 8 bases that match TRBD1. Germline loops: CDR1 LNHDA, CDR2 SQIVND (reference sequence). J lost 7 bases, V lost 7 bases, and 2 bases had no gene match. This CDR3 contains 11 residues. In DNA, the CDR3 is TGTGCCAGTACAGGGGGCGTTGGCTACACCTTC. This sequence encodes CASTGGVGYTF.

The CDR3 sequence: CASSRQGADEQYF. DNA of the CDR3: TGTGCCAGCAGCCGACAGGGGGCGGACGAGCAGTACTTC. This chain connects TRBV11-3 to TRBJ2-7; 10 bases map to TRBD1. The CDR3 runs 13 residues. Germline V lookup: CDR1 SGHNT, CDR2 YENEEA. The V and J ends lost 5 bases and 5 bases, in that order; junction bases with no gene match: 3.